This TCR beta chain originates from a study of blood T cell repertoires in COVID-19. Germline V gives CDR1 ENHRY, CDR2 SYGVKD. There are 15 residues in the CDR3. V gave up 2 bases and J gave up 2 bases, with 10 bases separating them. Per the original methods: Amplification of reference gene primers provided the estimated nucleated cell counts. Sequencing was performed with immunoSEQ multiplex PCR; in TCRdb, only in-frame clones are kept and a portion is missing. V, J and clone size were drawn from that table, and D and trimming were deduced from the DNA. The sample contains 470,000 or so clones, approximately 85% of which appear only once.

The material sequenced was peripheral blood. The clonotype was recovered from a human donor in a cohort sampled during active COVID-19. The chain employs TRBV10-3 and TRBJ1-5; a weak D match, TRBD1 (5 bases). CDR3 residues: CAISEGGTGNQPQHF. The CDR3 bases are TGTGCCATCAGTGAGGGAGGGACGGGCAATCAGCCCCAGCATTTT.